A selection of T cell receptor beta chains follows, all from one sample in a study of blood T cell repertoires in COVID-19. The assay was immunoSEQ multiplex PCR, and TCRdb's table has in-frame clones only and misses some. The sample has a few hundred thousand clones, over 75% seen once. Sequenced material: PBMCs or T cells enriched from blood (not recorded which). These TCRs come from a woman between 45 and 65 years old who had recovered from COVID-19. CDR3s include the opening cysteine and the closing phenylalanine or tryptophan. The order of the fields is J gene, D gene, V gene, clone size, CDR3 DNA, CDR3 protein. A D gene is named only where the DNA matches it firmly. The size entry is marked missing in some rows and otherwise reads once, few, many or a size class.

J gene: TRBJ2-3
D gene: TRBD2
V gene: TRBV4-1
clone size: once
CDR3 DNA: TGCGCCAGCAGCCGGGGGGCTAGCGGGAGGCTGGGAGATACGCAGTATTTT
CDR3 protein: CASSRGASGRLGDTQYF

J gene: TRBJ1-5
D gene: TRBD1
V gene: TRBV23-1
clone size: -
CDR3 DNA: TGCGCCAGAACTCACAGGGGTAATCAGCCCCAGCATTTT
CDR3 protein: CARTHRGNQPQHF

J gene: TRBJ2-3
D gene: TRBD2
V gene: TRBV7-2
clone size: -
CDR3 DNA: TGTGCCAGCAGCCGTGAACTAGCGGGAGGGGGGACGCAGTATTTT
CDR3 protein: CASSRELAGGGTQYF

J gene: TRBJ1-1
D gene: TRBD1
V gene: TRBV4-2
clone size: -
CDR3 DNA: TGTGCCAGCAGCCAAGCCTCGGTCGGGACAGTGAACACTGAAGCTTTCTTT
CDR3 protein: CASSQASVGTVNTEAFF

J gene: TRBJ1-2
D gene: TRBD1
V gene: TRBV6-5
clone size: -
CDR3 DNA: TGTGCCAGCACCATACGACAGGGGGCAGATGGCTACACCTTC
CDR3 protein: CASTIRQGADGYTF

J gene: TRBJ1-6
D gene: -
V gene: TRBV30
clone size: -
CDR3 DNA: TGTGCCTGGAGTGGTAGGAGGGGAGATAATTCACCCCTCCACTTT
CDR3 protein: CAWSGRRGDNSPLHF

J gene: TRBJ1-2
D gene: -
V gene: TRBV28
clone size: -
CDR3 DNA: TGTGCCAGCAGTCCAGGGGAGGGGAGGGGTTATGGCTACACCTTC
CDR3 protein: CASSPGEGRGYGYTF

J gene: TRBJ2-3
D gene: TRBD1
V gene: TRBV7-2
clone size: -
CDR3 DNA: TGTGCCAGCAGCTTAGGGGGACAGGGTACAGATACGCAGTATTTT
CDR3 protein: CASSLGGQGTDTQYF

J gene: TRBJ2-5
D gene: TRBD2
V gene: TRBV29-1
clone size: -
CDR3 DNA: TGCAGCGTTTCGACTAGCGGGAGCCTACAAGAGACCCAGTACTTC
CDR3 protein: CSVSTSGSLQETQYF

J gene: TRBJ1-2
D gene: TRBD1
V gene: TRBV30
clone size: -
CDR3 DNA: TGTGCCTGGAGGATGGGACAGGGGTTTGGCTACACCTTC
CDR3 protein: CAWRMGQGFGYTF

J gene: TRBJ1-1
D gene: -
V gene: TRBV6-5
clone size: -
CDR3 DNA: TGTGCCAGCAGTTCTCGGGGAACTGAAGCTTTCTTT
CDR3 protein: CASSSRGTEAFF

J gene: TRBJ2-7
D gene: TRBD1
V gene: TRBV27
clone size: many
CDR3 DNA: TGTGCCAGCAGTCCCTACGGAGCGGGACAGGGGACATACGAGCAGTACTTC
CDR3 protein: CASSPYGAGQGTYEQYF

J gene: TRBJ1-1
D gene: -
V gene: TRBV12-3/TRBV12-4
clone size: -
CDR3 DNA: TGTGCCAGCAGTTTATGGACATTTGAAGCTTTCTTT
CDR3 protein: CASSLWTFEAFF

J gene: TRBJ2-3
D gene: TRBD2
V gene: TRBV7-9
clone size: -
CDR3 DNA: TGTGCCAGCAGCCTTGGACTAGCGGGACTGGGCGCAGATACGCAGTATTTT
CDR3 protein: CASSLGLAGLGADTQYF

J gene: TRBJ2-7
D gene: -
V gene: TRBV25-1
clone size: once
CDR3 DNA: TGTGCCAGCAGTGGTATCGCGGCCGAGCAGTACTTC
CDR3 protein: CASSGIAAEQYF

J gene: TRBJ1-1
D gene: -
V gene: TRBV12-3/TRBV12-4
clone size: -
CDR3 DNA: TGTGCCAGCAGGTACAGGGAAGGCACTGAAGCTTTCTTT
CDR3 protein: CASRYREGTEAFF